This T cell receptor beta chain was found in a study of blood T cell repertoires in COVID-19. The wider study: T cells, B-cell-depleted T cells, or PBMCs provided the cDNA or gDNA that served as material.

CDR1 is MDHEN and CDR2 is SYDVKM in the germline V gene. Deletions cut 7 bases from V and 3 bases from J, with 13 bases between. This CDR3 has 13 residues. Assay used: immunoSEQ multiplex PCR; TCRdb lists only in-frame clones, some missing. The table has a few hundred thousand clones, roughly nine tenths seen once. Participants came from some 23 US areas, aged about 18 to 89 years. Donors were grouped by their self-reported clinical history. What the recovered Cohort 3 donors had was two negative PCRs, clearance, or symptom resolution. The genes are TRBV28 and TRBJ2-7, with TRBD1 as a possible D gene (5 bases). The sequence was collected from a man younger than 40 who had recovered from COVID-19. Sequences were obtained from PBMCs or T cells enriched from blood (not recorded which). The CDR3 nucleotides are TGTGCCAGCAAGAAGACAGATAACTACGAGCAGTACTTC. Encoded protein: CASKKTDNYEQYF.